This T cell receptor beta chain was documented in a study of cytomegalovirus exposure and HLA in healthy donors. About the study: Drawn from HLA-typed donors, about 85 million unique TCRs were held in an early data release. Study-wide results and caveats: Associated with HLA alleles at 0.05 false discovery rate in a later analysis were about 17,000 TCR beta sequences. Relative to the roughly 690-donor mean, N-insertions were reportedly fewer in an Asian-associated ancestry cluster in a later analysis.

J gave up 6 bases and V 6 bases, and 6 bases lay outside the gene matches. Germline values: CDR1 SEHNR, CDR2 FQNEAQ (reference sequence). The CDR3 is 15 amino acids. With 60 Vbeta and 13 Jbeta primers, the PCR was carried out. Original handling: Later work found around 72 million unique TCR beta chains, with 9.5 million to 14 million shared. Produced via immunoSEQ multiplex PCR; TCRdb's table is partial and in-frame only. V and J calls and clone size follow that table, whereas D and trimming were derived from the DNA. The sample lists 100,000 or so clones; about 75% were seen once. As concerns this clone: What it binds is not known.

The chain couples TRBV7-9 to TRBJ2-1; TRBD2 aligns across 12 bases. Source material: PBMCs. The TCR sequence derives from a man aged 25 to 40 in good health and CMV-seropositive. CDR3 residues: CASRDGLAGSNEQFF. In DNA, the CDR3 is TGTGCCAGCAGGGACGGACTAGCGGGGTCCAATGAGCAGTTCTTC.